This T cell receptor (beta chain) was sequenced for a study of early T cells in non-severe SARS-CoV-2 infection. V lost 7 bases, J lost 0 bases, and 13 bases lay in between. The CDR3 contains 16 residues. Germline V CDR1 and CDR2: SNHLY, FYNNEI. One entry per CDR3 protein results from TCRdb running MiXCR on the 5' RACE reads. The profile shows 52,000 or so distinct CDR3 sequences, around 12% of them singletons. The J gene is TRBJ1-6, the V gene TRBV2; no definite D call. Sequencing was carried out using whole blood. This receptor was taken from an adult who was a healthcare worker with PCR-confirmed SARS-CoV-2 infection or an uninfected control (not recorded which). The DNA for the CDR3 is TGTGCCAGCAATCGACGGTGGAGCTCCTATAATTCACCCCTCCACTTT. This translates into CASNRRWSSYNSPLHF.